This TCR beta chain came from a study of blood T cell repertoires in COVID-19. At the level of the study: Samples taken during acute and convalescent COVID-19 were collected in the United States, Italy and Spain.

The CDR3 consists of 14 residues. Germline-derived CDR1 and CDR2 are MNHEY and SVGAGI. Unmatched junction bases numbered 1, after V lost 3 bases and J lost 7 bases. In the original analysis: From reference gene primer amplification, estimates of nucleated cell counts were derived. Sequencing was performed with immunoSEQ multiplex PCR; in TCRdb, only in-frame clones are kept and a portion is missing. The V and J calls and clone size come from that table; D and trimming were worked out from the DNA. The sample includes approximately 220,000 clones, around 91% of them seen just once. Enrolled through a virtual design, the participants were between roughly 18 and 95 years of age and came from around 25 US areas. In the 2 weeks before study entry, exposed participants met a COVID-19 case, which was PCR-confirmed or clinician-diagnosed.

This TCR derives from a young man who had been exposed to COVID-19. Sequencing was performed on PBMCs or T cells enriched from blood (not recorded which). J is TRBJ1-6 and V is TRBV6-5; 9 nucleotides align to TRBD1. The CDR3 sequence: CASSYGQGNSPLHF. DNA of the CDR3: TGTGCCAGCAGTTATGGACAGGGGAATTCACCCCTCCACTTT.